This T cell receptor beta chain was recorded in a study of identical twins' blood T cells. The V gene lost 2 bases and the J gene lost 7 bases, with 9 bases spanning the gap. This CDR3 has 12 amino acids. Per germline, CDR1 LGHDT and CDR2 YNNKEL (reference sequence). This clonotype was observed many times. One entry per CDR3 protein results from TCRdb running MiXCR on the 5' RACE reads. This sample has roughly 380,000 distinct CDR3 sequences, with 25% to 35% found just once. Likely shared infections and vaccines: all three twin pairs were reared together. The sequence came from a woman aged 18-55 years in good health. The sequenced sample was PBMCs. The genes are TRBV3-1 and TRBJ2-7; D remains ambiguous. The CDR3 DNA follows: TGTGCCAGCAGCCAAATGTACGATGAGCAGTACTTC. As protein: CASSQMYDEQYF.